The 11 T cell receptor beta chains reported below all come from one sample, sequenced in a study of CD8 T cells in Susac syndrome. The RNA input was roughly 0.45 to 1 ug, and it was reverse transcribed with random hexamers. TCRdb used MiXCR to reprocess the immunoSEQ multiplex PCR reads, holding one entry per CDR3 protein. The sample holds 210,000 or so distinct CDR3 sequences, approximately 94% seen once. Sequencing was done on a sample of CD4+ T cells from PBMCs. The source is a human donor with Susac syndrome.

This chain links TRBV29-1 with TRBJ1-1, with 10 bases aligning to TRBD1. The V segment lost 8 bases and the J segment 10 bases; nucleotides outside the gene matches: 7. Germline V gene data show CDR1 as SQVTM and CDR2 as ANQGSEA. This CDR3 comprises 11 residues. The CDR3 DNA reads TGCAGCACCGACAGGGGGCTGGGAGCTTTCTTT. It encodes CSTDRGLGAFF.

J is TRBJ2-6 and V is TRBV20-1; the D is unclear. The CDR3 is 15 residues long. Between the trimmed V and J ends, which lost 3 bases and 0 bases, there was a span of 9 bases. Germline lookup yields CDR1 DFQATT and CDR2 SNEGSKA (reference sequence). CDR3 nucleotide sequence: TGCAGTGCTAGGGTCGGCTTCTCTGGGGCCAACGTCCTGACTTTC. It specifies CSARVGFSGANVLTF.

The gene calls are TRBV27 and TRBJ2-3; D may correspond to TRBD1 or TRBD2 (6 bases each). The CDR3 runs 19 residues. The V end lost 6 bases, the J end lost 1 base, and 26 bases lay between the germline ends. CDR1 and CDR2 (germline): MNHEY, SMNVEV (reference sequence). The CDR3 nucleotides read TGTGCCAGCAGGATAGTAAGGGGGGCCGAGGTCGCTGGCACAGATACGCAGTATTTT. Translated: CASRIVRGAEVAGTDTQYF.

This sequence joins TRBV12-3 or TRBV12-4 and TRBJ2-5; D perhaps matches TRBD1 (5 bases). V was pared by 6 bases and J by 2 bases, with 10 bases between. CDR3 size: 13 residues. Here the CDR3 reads CASRRTGQETQYF. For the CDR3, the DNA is TGTGCCAGCAGAAGAACAGGTCAAGAGACCCAGTACTTC.

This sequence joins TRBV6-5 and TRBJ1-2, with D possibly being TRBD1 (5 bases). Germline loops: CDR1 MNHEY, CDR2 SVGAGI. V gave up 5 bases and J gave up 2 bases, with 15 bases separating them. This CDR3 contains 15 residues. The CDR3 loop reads CASSAPRGGNYGYTF. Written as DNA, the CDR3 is TGTGCCAGCAGTGCTCCACGGGGCGGAAACTATGGCTACACCTTC.

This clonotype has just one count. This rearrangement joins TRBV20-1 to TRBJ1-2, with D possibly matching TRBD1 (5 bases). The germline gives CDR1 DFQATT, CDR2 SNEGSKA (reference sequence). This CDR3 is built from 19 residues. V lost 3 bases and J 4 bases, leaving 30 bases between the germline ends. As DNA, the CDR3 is TGCAGTGCTAGCCCCGTCGCCCCGGGACCCGGTCGAACGTTCTATGGCTACACCTTC. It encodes CSASPVAPGPGRTFYGYTF.

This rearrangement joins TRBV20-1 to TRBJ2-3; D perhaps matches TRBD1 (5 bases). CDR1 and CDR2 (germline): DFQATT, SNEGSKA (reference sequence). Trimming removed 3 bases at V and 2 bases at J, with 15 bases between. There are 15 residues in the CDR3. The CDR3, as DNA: TGCAGTGCTAGGGCCTATCAAGGGGACACAGATACGCAGTATTTT. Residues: CSARAYQGDTDTQYF.

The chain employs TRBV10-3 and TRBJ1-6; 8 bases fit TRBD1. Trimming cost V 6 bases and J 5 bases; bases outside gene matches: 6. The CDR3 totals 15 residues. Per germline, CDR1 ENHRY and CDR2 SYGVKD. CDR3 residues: CAISGQGGNNSPLHF. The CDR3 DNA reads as TGTGCCATCAGCGGACAGGGTGGGAATAATTCACCCCTCCACTTT.

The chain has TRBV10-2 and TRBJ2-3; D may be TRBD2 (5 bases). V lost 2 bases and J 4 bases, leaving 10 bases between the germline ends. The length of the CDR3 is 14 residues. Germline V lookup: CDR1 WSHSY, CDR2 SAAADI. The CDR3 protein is CASSETTGSDTQYF. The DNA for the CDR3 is TGCGCCAGCAGTGAGACGACGGGGTCAGATACGCAGTATTTT.

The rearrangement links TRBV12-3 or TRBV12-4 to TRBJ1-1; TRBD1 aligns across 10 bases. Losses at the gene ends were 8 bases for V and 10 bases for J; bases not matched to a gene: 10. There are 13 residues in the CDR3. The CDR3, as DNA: TGTGCCAGCCTCTCGAGACAGGGGGCGCGAGCTTTCTTT. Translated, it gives CASLSRQGARAFF.

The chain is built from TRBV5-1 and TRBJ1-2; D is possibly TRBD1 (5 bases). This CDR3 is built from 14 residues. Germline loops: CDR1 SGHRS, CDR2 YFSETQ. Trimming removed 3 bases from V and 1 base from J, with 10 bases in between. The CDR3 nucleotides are TGCGCCAGCAGCTCTTCGACAGATAACTATGGCTACACCTTC. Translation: CASSSSTDNYGYTF. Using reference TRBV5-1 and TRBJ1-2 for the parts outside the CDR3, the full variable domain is KAGVTQTPRYLIKTRGQQVTLSCSPISGHRSVSWYQQTPGQGLQFLFEYFSETQRNKGNFPGRFSGRQFSNSRSEMNVSTLELGDSALYLCASSSSTDNYGYTFGSGTRLTVV.